These T cell receptor beta chains were read from a single sample in a study of blood T cell repertoires in COVID-19. The assay was immunoSEQ multiplex PCR, and TCRdb's table has in-frame clones only and misses some. The sample shows about 42,000 clones, roughly 90% of them seen only once. Sequencing was carried out using peripheral blood. The receptors stem from a human donor in a cohort sampled during active COVID-19. Both conserved end residues are part of each CDR3. The D gene is left open where the match is weak. Size is omitted from some rows. Given values are once, few, many or a class for expanded clones.

abundance	v_gene	d_gene	j_gene	CDR3nt	CDR3aa
once	TRBV18	TRBD1	TRBJ2-7	TGTGCCAGCTCACCACTCGACAGGGTTTCGGCATCCTACGAGCAGTACTTC	CASSPLDRVSASYEQYF
.	TRBV7-3	.	TRBJ2-5	TGTGCCTGCAGCGTTGCGGGACCCCAAGAGACCCAGTACTTC	CACSVAGPQETQYF
once	TRBV12-5	.	TRBJ2-3	TGTGCTAGTGCCCCTGGACAGACTAGCACAGATACGCAGTATTTT	CASAPGQTSTDTQYF
.	TRBV27	TRBD2	TRBJ2-7	TGTGCCAGCAGTCCACAACCGGGACTAGCCCAGCCCTACGAGCAGTACTTC	CASSPQPGLAQPYEQYF
.	TRBV5-1	TRBD1	TRBJ2-1	TGCGCCAGCAGCCCAGGACAGGCGAACAATGAGCAGTTCTTC	CASSPGQANNEQFF
.	TRBV4-1	.	TRBJ2-2	TGCGCCAGCAGCCCCTACACCGGGGAGCTGTTTTTT	CASSPYTGELFF
.	TRBV4-1	.	TRBJ2-3	TGCGCCAGCAGCCAAGACGACCCCTCGCGAGTAGGGGGAGATACGCAGTATTTT	CASSQDDPSRVGGDTQYF
.	TRBV4-2	.	TRBJ1-1	TGTGCCAGCAGCCAAGTGCTTCGGGAGAACACTGAAGCTTTCTTT	CASSQVLRENTEAFF
.	TRBV5-1	.	TRBJ2-2	TGCGCCAGCAGCTCGAGAAACAGGGTTCGCACCGGGGAGCTGTTTTTT	CASSSRNRVRTGELFF
.	TRBV5-1	TRBD2	TRBJ2-1	TGCGCCAGCATCAAAATAGGGACTAGCGGAAGCTCCTACAATGAGCAGTTCTTC	CASIKIGTSGSSYNEQFF
.	TRBV28	.	TRBJ1-4	TGTGCCAGCAACTCAGGGGATTGGGGTGAAAAACTGTTTTTT	CASNSGDWGEKLFF
.	TRBV2	.	TRBJ2-1	TGTGCCAGCAGGGACCGACAGCAACACAATGAGCAGTTCTTC	CASRDRQQHNEQFF
.	TRBV19	TRBD2	TRBJ2-7	TGTGCCAGTAGTCCCTTTCGACTAGCGCGATCCTACGAGCAGTACTTC	CASSPFRLARSYEQYF
.	TRBV5-8	TRBD1	TRBJ2-5	TGTGCCAGCACACCGGGACAGGGTATGGAGACCCAGTACTTC	CASTPGQGMETQYF